This T cell receptor beta chain appears in the sequencing data of a study of cytomegalovirus exposure and HLA in healthy donors. About the study: Among the 350 to 400 donors who were genotyped, about 80% fell in the genetic ancestry cluster that is associated with self-reported Caucasian donors.

With regard to this clone: What it recognizes is unknown.

Study results and limitations: The authors later linked a missense DCLRE1C variant to TCR beta V- and J-gene trimming.

Primers: 60 Vbeta forward and 13 Jbeta reverse. Clones were sequenced by immunoSEQ multiplex PCR, and TCRdb holds only the in-frame ones, with some missing. The sample shows about 140,000 clones, approximately 83% of them seen only once. The CDR3 is 15 residues long. Trimming took off 8 bases at V and 2 bases at J, with 13 bases between the two ends. Germline CDR1 reads MNHEY; CDR2 reads SVGAGI. The clonotype was recovered from a male donor in good health and CMV-seronegative. Sequenced input: PBMCs. The chain carries TRBV6-5 and TRBJ2-6, with D possibly matching TRBD1 (6 bases). CDR3 region: CASGGTGTGANVLTF. CDR3 in DNA: TGTGCCAGCGGTGGAACAGGGACTGGGGCCAACGTCCTGACTTTC.